This TCR beta chain was sequenced for a study of shared clonotypes between healthy human individuals. Using immunoSEQ multiplex PCR, the repertoire was profiled, and TCRdb retains in-frame clones only, with some absent. The table shows roughly 2,000,000 clones, with just over 90% occurring only once. Terminally differentiated effector memory CD45RA+ cells were excluded by CCR7 positive selection of CD45RO-negative cells. This CDR3 region has 15 residues. V shed 7 bases and J shed 3 bases, with 18 bases lying between them. Per germline, CDR1 SGHVS and CDR2 FQNEAQ. The sequencing sample was made of naive CD8+ T cells from PBMCs. The chain recombines TRBV7-8 with TRBJ2-5; D might be TRBD1 (6 bases). The sequence came from a man between 18 and 35 years old in good health. Some clones in this sample may be carry-over from other donors' samples. Here the CDR3 DNA reads TGTGCCAGCAACGGGCCCTGGGGGCGAGAAGAGACCCAGTACTTC. Translating it yields CASNGPWGREETQYF. Full variable domain (missing parts from reference TRBV7-8 and TRBJ2-5): GAGVSQSPRYKVAKRGQDVALRCDPISGHVSLFWYQQALGQGPEFLTYFQNEAQLDKSGLPSDRFFAERPEGSVSTLKIQRTQQEDSAVYLCASNGPWGREETQYFGPGTRLLVL.